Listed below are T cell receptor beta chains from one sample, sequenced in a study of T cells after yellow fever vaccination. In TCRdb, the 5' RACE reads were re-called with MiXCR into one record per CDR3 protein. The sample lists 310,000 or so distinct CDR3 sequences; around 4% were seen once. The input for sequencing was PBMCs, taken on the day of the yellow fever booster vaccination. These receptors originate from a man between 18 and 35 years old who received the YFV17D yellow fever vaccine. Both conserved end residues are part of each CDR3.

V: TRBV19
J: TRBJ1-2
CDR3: CASSPQGRHGYTF

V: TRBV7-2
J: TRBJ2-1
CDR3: CASSTGPERYNEQFF

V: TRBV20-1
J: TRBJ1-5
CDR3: CSAARGQGVRQPQHF

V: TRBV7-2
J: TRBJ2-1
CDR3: CASSLVGGPIEQFF

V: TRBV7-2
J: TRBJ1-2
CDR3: CASSATGTGYPKNYGYTF

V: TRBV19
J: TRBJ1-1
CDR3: CASSIDHRGVNTEAFF

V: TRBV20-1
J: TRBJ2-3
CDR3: CSRGLAGGDTQYF

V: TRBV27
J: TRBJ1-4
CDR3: CASSYRIGEKLFF

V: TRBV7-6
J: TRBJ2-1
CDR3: CASSLRPERGGHNEQFF

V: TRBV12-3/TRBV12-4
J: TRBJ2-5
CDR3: CASTHGQGQETQYF

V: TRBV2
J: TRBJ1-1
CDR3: CASRENTEAFF

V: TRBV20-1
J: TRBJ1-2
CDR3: CSAKRTGTGGWGYTF

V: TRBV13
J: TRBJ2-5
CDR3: CASSPPGTPGETQYF

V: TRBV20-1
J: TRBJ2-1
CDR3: CSAPYSGVNEQFF

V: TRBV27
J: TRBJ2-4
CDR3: CASSTVGRGPIAKNIQYF

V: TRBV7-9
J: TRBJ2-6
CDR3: CASRRGQTSGANVLTF

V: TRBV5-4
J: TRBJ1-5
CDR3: CASSFGGGANQPQHF

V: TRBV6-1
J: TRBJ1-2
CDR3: CASSWGQGRGGYTF

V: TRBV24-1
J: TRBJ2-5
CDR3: CATSTGGQETQYF

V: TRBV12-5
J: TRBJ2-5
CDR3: CASALLIGAQETQYF

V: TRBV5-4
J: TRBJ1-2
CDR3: CASSFGTGALGYTF

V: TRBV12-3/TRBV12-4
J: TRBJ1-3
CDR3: CASSLAVGNTIYF

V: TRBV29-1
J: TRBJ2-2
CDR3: CSVDKGDSNTGELFF